This TCR beta chain was sequenced for a study of CD8 T cells in ankylosing spondylitis. V was trimmed by 6 bases and J by 1 base, leaving 6 bases between them. Germline V CDR1 and CDR2: SEHNR, FQNEAQ (reference sequence). The CDR3 length is 12 residues. This clonotype was seen more than once but under ten times. Each CDR3 protein gets one entry after TCRdb re-called the 5' RACE reads with MiXCR. The data hold about 250,000 distinct CDR3 sequences, with roughly a third observed a single time. This receptor was taken from a male donor with ankylosing spondylitis or in good health (not recorded which). The specimen was blood, either unsorted or a sorted T cell fraction (not recorded which). J is TRBJ1-1 and V is TRBV7-9; no reliable D call. The CDR3 DNA reads TGTGCCAGCAGAGCCGGGAACACTGAAGCTTTCTTT. Its protein is CASRAGNTEAFF.